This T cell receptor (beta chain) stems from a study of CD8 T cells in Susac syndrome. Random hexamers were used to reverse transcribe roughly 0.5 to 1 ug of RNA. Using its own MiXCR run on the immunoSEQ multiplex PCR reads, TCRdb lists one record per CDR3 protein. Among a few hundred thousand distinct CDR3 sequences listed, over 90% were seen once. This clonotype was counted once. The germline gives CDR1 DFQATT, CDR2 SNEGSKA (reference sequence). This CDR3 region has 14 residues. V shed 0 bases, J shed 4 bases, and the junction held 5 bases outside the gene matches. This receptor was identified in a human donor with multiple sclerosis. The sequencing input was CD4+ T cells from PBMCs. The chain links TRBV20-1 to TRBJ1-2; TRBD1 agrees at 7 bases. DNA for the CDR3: TGCAGTGCTAGAGAACAGGGGATCTCCTATGGCTACACCTTC. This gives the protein CSAREQGISYGYTF.